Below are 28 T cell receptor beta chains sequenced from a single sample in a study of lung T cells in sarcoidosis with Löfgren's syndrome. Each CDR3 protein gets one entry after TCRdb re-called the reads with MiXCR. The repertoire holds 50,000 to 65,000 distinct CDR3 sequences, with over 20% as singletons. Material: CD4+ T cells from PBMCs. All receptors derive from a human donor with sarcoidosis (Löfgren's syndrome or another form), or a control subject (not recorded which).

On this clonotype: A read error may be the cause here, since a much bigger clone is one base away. DNA for the CDR3: TGTGCCAGCAGGGACCCAGGGGGGAAAGGTGGGCAGTTCTTC. It yields the protein CASRDPGGKGGQFF. The chain is built from TRBV6-1 and TRBJ2-1, with D possibly TRBD1 on 7 matching bases. Germline V gene data show CDR1 as MNHNS and CDR2 as SASEGT. Trimming cost V 6 bases and J 12 bases, with 21 bases left between them. The CDR3 is made up of 14 amino acids.

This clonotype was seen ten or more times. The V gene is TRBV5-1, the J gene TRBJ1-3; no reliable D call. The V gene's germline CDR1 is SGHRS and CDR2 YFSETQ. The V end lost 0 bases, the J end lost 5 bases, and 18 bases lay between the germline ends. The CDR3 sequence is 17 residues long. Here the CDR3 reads CASSLGLENERRNTIYF. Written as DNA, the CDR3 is TGCGCCAGCAGCTTGGGACTTGAAAATGAACGTCGAAACACCATATATTTT.

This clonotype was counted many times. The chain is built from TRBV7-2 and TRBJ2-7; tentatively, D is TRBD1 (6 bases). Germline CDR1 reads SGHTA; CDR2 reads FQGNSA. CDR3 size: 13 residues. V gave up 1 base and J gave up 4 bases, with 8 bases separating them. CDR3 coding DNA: TGTGCCAGCAGCTTAGGGACAGAGTACGAGCAGTACTTC. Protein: CASSLGTEYEQYF. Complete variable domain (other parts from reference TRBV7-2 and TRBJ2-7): GAGVSQSPSNKVTEKGKDVELRCDPISGHTALYWYRQSLGQGLEFLIYFQGNSAPDKSGLPSDRFSAERTGGSVSTLTIQRTQQEDSAVYLCASSLGTEYEQYFGPGTRLTVT.

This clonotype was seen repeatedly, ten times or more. The CDR3 loop reads CASSLRQGNQPQHF. The CDR3 nucleotides read TGTGCCAGCAGTTTGCGGCAGGGCAATCAGCCCCAGCATTTT. V gene TRBV28 combines with J gene TRBJ1-5; D gene uncertain. Germline V gene sequence: CDR1 MDHEN, CDR2 SYDVKM. V lost 3 bases and J 2 bases, leaving 8 bases between the germline ends. The CDR3 runs 14 residues.

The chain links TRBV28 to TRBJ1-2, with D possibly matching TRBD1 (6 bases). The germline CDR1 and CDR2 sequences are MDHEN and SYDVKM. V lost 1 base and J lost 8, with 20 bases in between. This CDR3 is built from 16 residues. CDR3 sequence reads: CASSLYLAGDPKGYTF. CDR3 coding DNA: TGTGCCAGCAGTTTATATTTGGCAGGGGACCCTAAGGGCTACACCTTC.

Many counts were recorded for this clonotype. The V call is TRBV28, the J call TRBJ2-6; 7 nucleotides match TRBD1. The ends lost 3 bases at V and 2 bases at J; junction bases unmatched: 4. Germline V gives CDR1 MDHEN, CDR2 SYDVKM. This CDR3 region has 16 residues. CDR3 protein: CASSLVGGTGANVLTF. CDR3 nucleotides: TGTGCCAGCAGTTTGGTAGGGGGCACTGGGGCCAACGTCCTGACTTTC.

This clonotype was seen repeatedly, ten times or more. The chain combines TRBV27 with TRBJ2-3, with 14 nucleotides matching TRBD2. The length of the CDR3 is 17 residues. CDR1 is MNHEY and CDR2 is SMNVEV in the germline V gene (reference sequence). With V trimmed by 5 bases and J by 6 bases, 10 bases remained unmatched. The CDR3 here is CASSRGPGLAGEDTQYF. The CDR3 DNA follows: TGTGCCAGCAGTCGGGGTCCGGGACTAGCGGGAGAGGATACGCAGTATTTT.

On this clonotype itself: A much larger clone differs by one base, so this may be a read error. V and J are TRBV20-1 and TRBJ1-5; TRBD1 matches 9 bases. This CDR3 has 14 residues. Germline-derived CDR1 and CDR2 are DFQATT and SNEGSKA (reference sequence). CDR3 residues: CNARGDRAGQPQHF. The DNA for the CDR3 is TGCAATGCTAGAGGGGACAGGGCAGGTCAGCCCCAGCATTTT.

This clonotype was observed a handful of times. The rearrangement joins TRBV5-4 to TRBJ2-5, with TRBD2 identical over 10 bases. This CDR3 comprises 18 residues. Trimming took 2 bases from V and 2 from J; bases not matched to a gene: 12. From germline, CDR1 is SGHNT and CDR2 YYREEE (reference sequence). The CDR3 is CASSFLILAGALQETQYF. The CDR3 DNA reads TGTGCCAGCAGCTTCCTAATCCTAGCGGGGGCCCTTCAAGAGACCCAGTACTTC.

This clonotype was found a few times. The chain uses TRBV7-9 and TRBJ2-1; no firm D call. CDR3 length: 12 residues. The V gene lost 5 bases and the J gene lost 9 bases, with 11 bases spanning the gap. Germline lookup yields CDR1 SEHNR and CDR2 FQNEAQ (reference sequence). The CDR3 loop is CASSAIKTEQFF. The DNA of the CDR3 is TGTGCCAGCAGCGCTATTAAGACTGAGCAGTTCTTC.

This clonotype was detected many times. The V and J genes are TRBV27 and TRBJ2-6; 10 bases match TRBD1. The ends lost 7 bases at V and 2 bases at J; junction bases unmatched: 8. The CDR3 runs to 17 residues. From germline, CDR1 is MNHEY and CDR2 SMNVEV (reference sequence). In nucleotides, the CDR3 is TGTGCCAGCACCCCGGACAGGGGGTACGCTGGGGCCAACGTCCTGACTTTC. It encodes CASTPDRGYAGANVLTF.

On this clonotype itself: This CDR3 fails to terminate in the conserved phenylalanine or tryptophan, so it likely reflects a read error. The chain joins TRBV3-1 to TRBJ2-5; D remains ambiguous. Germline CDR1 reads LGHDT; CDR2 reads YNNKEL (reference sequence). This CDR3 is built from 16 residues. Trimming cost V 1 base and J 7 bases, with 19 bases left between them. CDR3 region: CASSQVPPTMKGTQYL. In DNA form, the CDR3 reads TGTGCCAGCAGCCAAGTCCCCCCTACAATGAAAGGGACCCAGTACCTC.

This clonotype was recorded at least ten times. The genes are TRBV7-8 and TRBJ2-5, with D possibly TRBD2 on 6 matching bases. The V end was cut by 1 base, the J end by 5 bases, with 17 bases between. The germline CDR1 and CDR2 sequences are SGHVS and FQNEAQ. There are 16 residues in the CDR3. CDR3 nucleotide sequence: TGTGCCAGCAGCTTAGGCTTAGTCGGGGGACCGGAGACCCAGTACTTC. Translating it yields CASSLGLVGGPETQYF.

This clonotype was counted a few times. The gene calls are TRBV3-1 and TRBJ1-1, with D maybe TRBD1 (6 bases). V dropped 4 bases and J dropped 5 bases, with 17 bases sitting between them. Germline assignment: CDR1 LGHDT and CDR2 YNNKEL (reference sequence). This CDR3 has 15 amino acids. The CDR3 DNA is TGTGCCAGCAGCCCTCGGGGTCGGGGGCCTACTGAAGCTTTCTTT. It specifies CASSPRGRGPTEAFF.

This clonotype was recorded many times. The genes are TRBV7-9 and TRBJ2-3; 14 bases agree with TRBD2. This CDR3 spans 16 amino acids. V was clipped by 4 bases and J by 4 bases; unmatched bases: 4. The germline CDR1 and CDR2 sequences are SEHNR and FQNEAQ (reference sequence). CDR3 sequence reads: CASSSGLAGGADTQYF. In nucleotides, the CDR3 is TGTGCCAGCAGCTCCGGACTAGCGGGAGGAGCAGATACGCAGTATTTT.

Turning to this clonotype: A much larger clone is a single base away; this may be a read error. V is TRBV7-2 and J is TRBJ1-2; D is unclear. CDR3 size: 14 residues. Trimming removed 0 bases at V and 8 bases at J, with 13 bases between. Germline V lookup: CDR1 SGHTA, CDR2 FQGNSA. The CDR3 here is CASSLARTLGGYTF. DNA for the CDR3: TGTGCCAGCAGCTTAGCAAGGACTCTGGGAGGCTACACCTTC.

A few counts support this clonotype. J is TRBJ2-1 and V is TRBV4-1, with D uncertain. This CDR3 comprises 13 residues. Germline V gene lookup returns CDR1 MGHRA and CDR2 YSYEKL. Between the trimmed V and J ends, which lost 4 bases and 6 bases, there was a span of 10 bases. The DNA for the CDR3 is TGCGCCAGCAGCCCTCTAAAATTCAATGAGCAGTTCTTC. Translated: CASSPLKFNEQFF.

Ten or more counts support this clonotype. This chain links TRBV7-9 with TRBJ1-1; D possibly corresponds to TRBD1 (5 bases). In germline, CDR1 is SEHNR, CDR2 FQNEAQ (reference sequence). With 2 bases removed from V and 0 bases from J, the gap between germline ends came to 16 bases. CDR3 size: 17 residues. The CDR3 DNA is TGTGCCAGCAGCTTAAAGGGCGCAGGGCTTATGAACACTGAAGCTTTCTTT. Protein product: CASSLKGAGLMNTEAFF.

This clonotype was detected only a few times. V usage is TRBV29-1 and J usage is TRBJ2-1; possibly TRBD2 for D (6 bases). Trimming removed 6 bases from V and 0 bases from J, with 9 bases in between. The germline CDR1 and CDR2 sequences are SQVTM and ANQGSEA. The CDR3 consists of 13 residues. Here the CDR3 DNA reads TGCAGCGTGCGGCGGGGCTCCTACAATGAGCAGTTCTTC. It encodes CSVRRGSYNEQFF.

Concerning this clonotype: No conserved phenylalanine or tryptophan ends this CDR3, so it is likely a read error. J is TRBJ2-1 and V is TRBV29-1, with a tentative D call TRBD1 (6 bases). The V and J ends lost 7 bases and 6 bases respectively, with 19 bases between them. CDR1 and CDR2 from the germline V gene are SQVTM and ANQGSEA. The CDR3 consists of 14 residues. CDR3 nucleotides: TGCAGCGCCCCCATAATTGGGACACGCAATGAGCAGTTCCTC. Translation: CSAPIIGTRNEQFL.

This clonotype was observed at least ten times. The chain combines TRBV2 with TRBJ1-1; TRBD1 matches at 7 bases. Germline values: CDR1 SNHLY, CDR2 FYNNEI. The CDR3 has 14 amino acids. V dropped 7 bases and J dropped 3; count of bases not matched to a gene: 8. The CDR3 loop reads CASTRQGLHTEAFF. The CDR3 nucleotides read TGTGCCAGCACTCGACAGGGACTGCACACTGAAGCTTTCTTT.

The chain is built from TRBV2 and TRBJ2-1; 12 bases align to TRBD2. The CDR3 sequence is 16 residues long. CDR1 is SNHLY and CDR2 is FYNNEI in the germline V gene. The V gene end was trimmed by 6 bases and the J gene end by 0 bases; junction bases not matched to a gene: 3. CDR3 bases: TGTGCCAGCAGGCCGACTAGCGGGAGCTCCTACAATGAGCAGTTCTTC. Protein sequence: CASRPTSGSSYNEQFF.

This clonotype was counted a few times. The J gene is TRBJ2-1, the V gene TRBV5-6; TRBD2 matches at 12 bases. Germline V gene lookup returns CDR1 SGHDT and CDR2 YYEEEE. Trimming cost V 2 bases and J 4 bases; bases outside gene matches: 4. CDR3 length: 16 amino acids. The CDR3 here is CASSFRTSGVYNEQFF. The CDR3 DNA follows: TGTGCCAGCAGCTTTAGGACTAGCGGGGTATACAATGAGCAGTTCTTC.

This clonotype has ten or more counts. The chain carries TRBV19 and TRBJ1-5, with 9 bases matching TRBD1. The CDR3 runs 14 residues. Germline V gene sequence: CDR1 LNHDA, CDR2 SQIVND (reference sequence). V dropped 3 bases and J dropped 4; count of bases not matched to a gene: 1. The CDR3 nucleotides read TGTGCCAGTAGTATGGGGACAGGGAATCAGCCCCAGCATTTT. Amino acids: CASSMGTGNQPQHF.

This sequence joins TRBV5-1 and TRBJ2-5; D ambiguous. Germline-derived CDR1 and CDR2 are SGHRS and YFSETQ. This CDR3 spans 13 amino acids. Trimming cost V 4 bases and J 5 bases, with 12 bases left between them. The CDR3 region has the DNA TGCGCCAGCAGCGTACTGGGCACGGAGACCCAGTACTTC. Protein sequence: CASSVLGTETQYF.

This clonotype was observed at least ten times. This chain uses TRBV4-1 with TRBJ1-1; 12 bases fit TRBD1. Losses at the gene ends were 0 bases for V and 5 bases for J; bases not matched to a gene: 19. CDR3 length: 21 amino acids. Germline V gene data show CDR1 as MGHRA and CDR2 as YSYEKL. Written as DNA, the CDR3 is TGCGCCAGCAGCCAAGAGAAGGGACAGGGGGCGCGAGGTACAAAATGGACTGAAGCTTTCTTT. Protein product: CASSQEKGQGARGTKWTEAFF.

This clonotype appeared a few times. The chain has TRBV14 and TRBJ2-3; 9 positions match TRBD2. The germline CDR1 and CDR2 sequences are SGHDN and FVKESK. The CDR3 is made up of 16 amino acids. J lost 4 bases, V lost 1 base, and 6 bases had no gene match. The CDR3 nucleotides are TGTGCCAGCAGCCAAGTCGCGCTAGCGGGGTCAGATACGCAGTATTTT. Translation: CASSQVALAGSDTQYF.

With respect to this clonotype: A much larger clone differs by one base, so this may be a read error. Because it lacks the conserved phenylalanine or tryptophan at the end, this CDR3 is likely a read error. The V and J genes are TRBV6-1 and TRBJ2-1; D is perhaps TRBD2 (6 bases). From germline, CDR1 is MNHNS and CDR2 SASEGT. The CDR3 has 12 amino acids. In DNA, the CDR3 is TGTGCCATCAGTGTCGGGGGCAATGAGCAGTTCGTC. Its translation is CAISVGGNEQFV.